One T cell receptor (beta chain) is described in this entry. Its antigen is as yet unknown. This entry belongs to a study of metastatic and nonmetastatic thyroid tumors. Study as a whole: Repertoire comparison spanned blood and tumor or nodule tissue of malignant and benign thyroid patients. Points from the study as a whole: Significantly higher TCR beta diversity was reportedly seen in malignant thyroid tumors than benign nodules, in blood and tumor.

Prior to thyroid surgery, none of the patients had received any treatment. J was trimmed by 1 base and V by 0 bases; bases with no gene match: 9. CDR3 size: 19 residues. Original analysis: Between-group CDR3 differences, defined by clinicopathological status, yielded a distant-metastasis classifier for papillary thyroid cancer. TCRdb ran MiXCR on the PCR reads. TCRdb's processing, not the authors', yielded these V and J calls. The repertoire consists of around 41,000 clones, with roughly 3.1% occurring once and the leading ten covering about 9.7%. The chain is built from TRBV12-3 or TRBV12-4 and TRBJ2-1, with TRBD2 matching 10 bases. Sequencing input: blood. This clonotype was obtained from a female donor with papillary thyroid cancer or a benign thyroid nodule (not recorded which). Some clones in this sample may be carry-over from other donors' samples. CDR3 DNA: TGTGCCAGCAGTTTAGCAGCTAGCGGGAGTCTGAGTTCCTACAATGAGCAGTTCTTC. Residues: CASSLAASGSLSSYNEQFF.